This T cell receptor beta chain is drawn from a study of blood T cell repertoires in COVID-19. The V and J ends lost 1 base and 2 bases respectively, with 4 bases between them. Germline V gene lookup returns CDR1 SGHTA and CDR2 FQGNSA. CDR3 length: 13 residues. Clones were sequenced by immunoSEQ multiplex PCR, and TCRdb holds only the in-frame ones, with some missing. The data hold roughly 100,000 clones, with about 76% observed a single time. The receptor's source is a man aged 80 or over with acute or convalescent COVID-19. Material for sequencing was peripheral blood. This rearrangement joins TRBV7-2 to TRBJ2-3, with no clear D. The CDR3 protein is CASSLGPTDTQYF. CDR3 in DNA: TGTGCCAGCAGCTTAGGGCCCACAGATACGCAGTATTTT. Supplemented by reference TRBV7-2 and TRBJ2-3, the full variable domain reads GAGVSQSPSNKVTEKGKDVELRCDPISGHTALYWYRQSLGQGLEFLIYFQGNSAPDKSGLPSDRFSAERTGGSVSTLTIQRTQQEDSAVYLCASSLGPTDTQYFGPGTRLTVL.